The 2 T cell receptor beta chains below all came from one sample that was sequenced in a study of regulatory T cells in long-lasting Graves disease. Time point reported: newly diagnosed GD, antithyroid drugs for less than 3 months. TCR sequences were obtained from RNA taken from PBMCs. Both iRepertoire HTBI primers and Arm-PCR of CDR3 regions were used to build the TCR beta libraries. TCRdb analysed the multiplex PCR reads with MiXCR anew, one entry per CDR3 protein. The sample carries around 420,000 distinct CDR3 sequences, over 12% recorded once. These data are also associated with another study on T cells in Graves' hyperthyroidism and ophthalmopathy.

The material was peripheral blood mononuclear cells (PBMCs), obtained at new diagnosis, from a patient treated with antithyroid drugs. The receptors come from a woman in her forties with Graves disease.

This clonotype was found many times. The chain combines TRBV2 with TRBJ1-1; D call uncertain. The CDR3 covers 12 residues. The V end was cut by 7 bases, the J end by 3 bases, with 9 bases between. Germline V gene lookup returns CDR1 SNHLY and CDR2 FYNNEI. CDR3 residues: CASTGRHTEAFF. CDR3 bases: TGTGCCAGCACCGGTCGACACACTGAAGCTTTCTTT.

This clonotype was found many times. This chain links TRBV12-3 or TRBV12-4 with TRBJ1-4; no clear D. Trimming removed 5 bases from V and 0 bases from J, with 13 bases in between. The CDR3 runs 16 residues. The CDR3 protein is CASSARGWATNEKLFF. The CDR3 DNA reads as TGTGCCAGCAGTGCGAGAGGGTGGGCAACTAATGAAAAACTGTTTTTT.